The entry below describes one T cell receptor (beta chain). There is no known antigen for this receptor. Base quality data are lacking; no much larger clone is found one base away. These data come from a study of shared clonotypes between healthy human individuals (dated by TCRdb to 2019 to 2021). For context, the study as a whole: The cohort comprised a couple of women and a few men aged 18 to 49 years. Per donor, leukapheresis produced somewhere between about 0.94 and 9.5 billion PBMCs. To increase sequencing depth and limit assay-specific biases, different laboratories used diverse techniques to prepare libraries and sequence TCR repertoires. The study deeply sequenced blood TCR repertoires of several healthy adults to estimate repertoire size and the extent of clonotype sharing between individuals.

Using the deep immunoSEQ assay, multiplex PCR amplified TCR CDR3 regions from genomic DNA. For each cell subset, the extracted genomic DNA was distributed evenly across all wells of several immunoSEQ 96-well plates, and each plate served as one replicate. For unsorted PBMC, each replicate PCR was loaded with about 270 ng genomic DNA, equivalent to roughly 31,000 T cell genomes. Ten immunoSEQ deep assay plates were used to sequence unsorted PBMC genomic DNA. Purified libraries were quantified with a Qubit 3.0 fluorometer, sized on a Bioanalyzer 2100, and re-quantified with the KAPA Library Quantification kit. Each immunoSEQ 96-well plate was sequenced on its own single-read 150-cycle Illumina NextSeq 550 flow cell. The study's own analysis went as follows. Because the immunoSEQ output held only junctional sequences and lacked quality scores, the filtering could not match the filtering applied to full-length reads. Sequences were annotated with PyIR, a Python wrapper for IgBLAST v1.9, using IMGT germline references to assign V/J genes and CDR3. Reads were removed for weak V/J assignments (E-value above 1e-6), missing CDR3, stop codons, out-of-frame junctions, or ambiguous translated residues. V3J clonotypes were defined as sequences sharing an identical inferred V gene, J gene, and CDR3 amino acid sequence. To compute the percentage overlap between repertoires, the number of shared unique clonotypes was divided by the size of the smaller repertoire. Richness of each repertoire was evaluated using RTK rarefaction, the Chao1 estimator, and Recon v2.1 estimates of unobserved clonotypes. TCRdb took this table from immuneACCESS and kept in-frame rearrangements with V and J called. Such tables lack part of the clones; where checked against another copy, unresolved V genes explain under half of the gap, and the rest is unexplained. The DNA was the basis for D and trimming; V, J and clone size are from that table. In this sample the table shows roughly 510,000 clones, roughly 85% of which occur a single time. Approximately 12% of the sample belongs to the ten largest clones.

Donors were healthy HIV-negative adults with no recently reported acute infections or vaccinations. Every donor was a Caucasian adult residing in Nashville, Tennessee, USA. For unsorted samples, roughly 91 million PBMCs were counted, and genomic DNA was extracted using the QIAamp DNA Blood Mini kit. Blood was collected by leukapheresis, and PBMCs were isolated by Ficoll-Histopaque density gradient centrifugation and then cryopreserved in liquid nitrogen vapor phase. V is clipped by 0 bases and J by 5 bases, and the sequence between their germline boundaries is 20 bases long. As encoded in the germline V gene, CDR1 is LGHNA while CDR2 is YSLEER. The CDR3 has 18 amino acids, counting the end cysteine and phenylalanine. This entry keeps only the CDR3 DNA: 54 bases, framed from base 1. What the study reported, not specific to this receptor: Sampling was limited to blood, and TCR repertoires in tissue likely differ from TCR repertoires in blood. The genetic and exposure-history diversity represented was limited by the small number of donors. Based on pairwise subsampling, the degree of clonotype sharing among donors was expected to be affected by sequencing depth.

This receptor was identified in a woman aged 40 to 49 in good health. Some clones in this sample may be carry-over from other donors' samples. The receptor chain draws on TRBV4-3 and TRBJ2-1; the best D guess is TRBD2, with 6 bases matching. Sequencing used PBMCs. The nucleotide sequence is TGCGCCAGCAGCCAAGAGACTGGTGGGGCATCTAGCGACAATGAGCAGTTCTTC. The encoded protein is CASSQETGGASSDNEQFF.